The rows below give T cell receptor beta chains drawn from one sample of a study of T cells in Graves' hyperthyroidism and ophthalmopathy. TCRdb reanalysed the multiplex PCR reads using MiXCR and keeps one entry per CDR3 protein. The sample includes hundreds of thousands of distinct CDR3 sequences, around 14% seen only once; the top ten take roughly 8.3%. The sample taken for sequencing was blood. These receptors were taken from a woman aged 18-29 years with Graves' hyperthyroidism. Both conserved end residues are part of each CDR3. The order of the fields is clone size, V gene, J gene, D gene, CDR3 protein, CDR3 DNA. D genes are given only for firm matches. The size entry is marked missing in some rows and otherwise reads once, few, many or a size class.

>-|TRBV20-1|TRBJ2-7|TRBD1
CSAREQGAYEQYF
TGCAGTGCTAGAGAACAGGGGGCTTACGAGCAGTACTTC
>many|TRBV18|TRBJ1-4|TRBD1
CASSPGQGNEKLFF
TGTGCCAGCTCACCGGGACAGGGGAATGAAAAACTGTTTTTT
>few|TRBV5-8|TRBJ1-4|-
CASSLDGGSEKLFF
TGTGCCAGCAGCTTGGATGGAGGGTCTGAAAAACTGTTTTTT
>many|TRBV7-2|TRBJ1-2|-
CASSSTGLGGGYGYTF
TGTGCCAGCAGCTCAACGGGTCTGGGCGGGGGGTATGGCTACACCTTC
>many|TRBV7-9|TRBJ2-1|-
CASSPPRGPYNEQFF
TGTGCCAGCAGCCCCCCCAGGGGACCCTACAATGAGCAGTTCTTC
>-|TRBV10-3|TRBJ2-2|-
CAISEFVRSPKNTGELFF
TGTGCCATCAGTGAGTTTGTCCGATCTCCTAAGAACACCGGGGAGCTGTTTTTT
>many|TRBV7-9|TRBJ2-2|TRBD2
CASSGLAGNTGELFF
TGTGCCAGCAGTGGACTAGCGGGGAACACCGGGGAGCTGTTTTTT
>-|TRBV7-6|TRBJ2-4|TRBD2
CASSLLAGGAKNIQYF
TGTGCCAGCAGCTTACTAGCGGGAGGGGCCAAAAACATTCAGTACTTC
>many|TRBV27|TRBJ1-2|TRBD1
CASSQWTGGTYGYTF
TGTGCCAGCAGTCAATGGACAGGGGGGACCTATGGCTACACCTTC
>few|TRBV27|TRBJ2-1|-
CASSFSVYNEQFF
TGTGCCAGCAGTTTCTCGGTATACAATGAGCAGTTCTTC
>-|TRBV7-3|TRBJ2-6|-
CASSLRGGAGANVLTF
TGTGCCAGCAGCTTAAGAGGGGGTGCTGGGGCCAACGTCCTGACTTTC
>few|TRBV2|TRBJ2-2|TRBD1
CAGRDRGLYTGELFF
TGTGCCGGCAGGGACAGGGGGCTGTACACCGGGGAGCTGTTTTTT
>many|TRBV6-1|TRBJ2-1|-
CASSEYSSSYNEQFF
TGTGCCAGCAGTGAGTATTCCAGCTCCTACAATGAGCAGTTCTTC
>many|TRBV30|TRBJ2-1|-
CAWSRDTTYNEQFF
TGTGCCTGGAGTAGGGACACGACCTACAATGAGCAGTTCTTC
>many|TRBV20-1|TRBJ2-5|-
CSASGTTQETQYF
TGCAGTGCTAGCGGAACGACCCAAGAGACCCAGTACTTC
>few|TRBV27|TRBJ2-6|-
CASSPTTGTRLGAGANVLTF
TGTGCCAGCAGTCCCACGACAGGGACTAGGCTAGGAGCTGGGGCCAACGTCCTGACTTTC
>many|TRBV2|TRBJ1-6|-
CATGDSSYNSPLHF
TGTGCTACGGGGGATAGCTCCTATAATTCACCCCTCCACTTT
>-|TRBV18|TRBJ2-6|TRBD1
CASSDRTGSGANVLTF
TGTGCCAGCTCAGACCGGACAGGGTCTGGGGCCAACGTCCTGACTTTC
>few|TRBV19|TRBJ2-7|-
CASSPETPPYEQYF
TGTGCCAGTAGTCCTGAGACTCCTCCCTACGAGCAGTACTTC
>-|TRBV10-3|TRBJ2-3|-
CAITYSTSTDTQYF
TGTGCCATCACTTATAGTACCAGCACAGATACGCAGTATTTT
>-|TRBV9|TRBJ1-2|-
CASEGANYGYTF
TGTGCCAGCGAGGGAGCTAACTATGGCTACACCTTC
>many|TRBV18|TRBJ2-1|-
CASSPAPLDYNEQFF
TGTGCCAGCTCACCTGCACCCCTAGACTACAATGAGCAGTTCTTC
>many|TRBV11-3|TRBJ2-1|-
CASSYSRGFYNEQFF
TGTGCCAGCAGCTATTCGAGGGGTTTCTACAATGAGCAGTTCTTC
>few|TRBV10-3|TRBJ2-4|-
CAISESWASGKAKNIQYF
TGTGCCATCAGTGAGTCGTGGGCAAGTGGGAAAGCCAAAAACATTCAGTACTTC
>few|TRBV7-9|TRBJ2-7|-
CASSLARTPYEQYF
TGTGCCAGCAGCTTAGCCCGGACTCCCTACGAGCAGTACTTC
>many|TRBV10-3|TRBJ2-5|-
CAISESQGKETQYF
TGTGCCATCAGTGAGTCACAGGGAAAAGAGACCCAGTACTTC
>-|TRBV18|TRBJ1-1|-
CASSPTVFGDTEAFF
TGTGCCAGCTCCCCGACAGTCTTTGGTGACACTGAAGCTTTCTTT
>-|TRBV2|TRBJ1-2|-
CASSLGELNYGYTF
TGTGCCAGCAGTCTGGGAGAGCTTAACTATGGCTACACCTTC
>many|TRBV20-1|TRBJ1-6|-
CSARASITSSSPLHF
TGCAGTGCTAGAGCAAGTATCACCAGTAGTTCACCCCTCCACTTT
>many|TRBV7-2|TRBJ2-1|-
CASSFSTDNNEQFF
TGTGCCAGCAGCTTTTCAACGGATAACAATGAGCAGTTCTTC
>few|TRBV15|TRBJ1-2|-
CATSRDFYGYTF
TGTGCCACCAGCAGAGACTTCTATGGCTACACCTTC
>-|TRBV5-1|TRBJ2-1|-
CASNMAGTFYNEQFF
TGCGCCAGCAATATGGCGGGGACCTTCTACAATGAGCAGTTCTTC
>-|TRBV11-2|TRBJ2-3|TRBD2
CASSRTSGRNLMTDTQYF
TGTGCCAGCAGCCGGACTAGCGGGAGAAATCTAATGACAGATACGCAGTATTTT
>many|TRBV19|TRBJ1-1|-
CASSEIPNTEAFF
TGTGCCAGTAGTGAGATCCCGAACACTGAAGCTTTCTTT
>few|TRBV25-1|TRBJ2-3|-
CASSEYPDTQYF
TGTGCCAGCAGTGAATACCCCGATACGCAGTATTTT
>many|TRBV18|TRBJ2-1|-
CASSPPVNEGPNNEQFF
TGTGCCAGCTCACCACCGGTTAATGAGGGCCCAAACAATGAGCAGTTCTTC
>few|TRBV20-1|TRBJ2-1|-
CSARDPITTNEQFF
TGCAGTGCTAGAGACCCTATTACGACCAATGAGCAGTTCTTC
>-|TRBV9|TRBJ2-7|TRBD2
CAGRGRPFYEQYF
TGTGCTGGGCGCGGGAGACCCTTCTACGAGCAGTACTTC
>many|TRBV30|TRBJ1-5|-
CAWQGQEDQPQHF
TGTGCCTGGCAGGGGCAGGAGGATCAGCCCCAGCATTTT
>many|TRBV19|TRBJ2-7|TRBD2
CASSIGRAGDSYEQYF
TGTGCCAGTAGTATTGGACGAGCGGGAGATAGCTACGAGCAGTACTTC
>many|TRBV13|TRBJ1-3|TRBD1
CASSIHDRANTIYF
TGTGCCAGCAGCATTCACGACAGGGCCAACACCATATATTTT
>-|TRBV12-5|TRBJ2-1|TRBD1
CASGLILGQGTYNEQFF
TGTGCTAGTGGTCTCATCCTAGGACAGGGGACCTACAATGAGCAGTTCTTC
>many|TRBV28|TRBJ2-5|TRBD1
CASSRTGYETQYF
TGTGCCAGCAGTAGGACAGGGTACGAGACCCAGTACTTC
>many|TRBV20-1|TRBJ2-3|TRBD2
CSAYPGLAGDRTQYF
TGCAGTGCTTACCCAGGACTAGCGGGAGATAGGACGCAGTATTTT
>few|TRBV5-6|TRBJ1-6|TRBD1
CASRSQGALNSPLHF
TGTGCCAGCAGAAGCCAGGGGGCGCTGAATTCACCCCTCCACTTT
>many|TRBV18|TRBJ1-2|-
CASSPSGENGYTF
TGTGCCAGCTCACCCAGTGGTGAAAATGGCTACACCTTC
>few|TRBV5-1|TRBJ2-5|-
CASSTGLLGETQYF
TGCGCCAGCAGCACCGGACTTCTCGGAGAGACCCAGTACTTC
>many|TRBV7-2|TRBJ1-1|-
CASSGRPGKNTEAFF
TGTGCCAGCAGCGGAAGACCGGGAAAGAACACTGAAGCTTTCTTT
>-|TRBV11-1|TRBJ2-1|TRBD2
CATSTSGIWSYNEQFF
TGTGCCACCTCGACTAGCGGGATTTGGTCCTACAATGAGCAGTTCTTC
>many|TRBV5-1|TRBJ2-2|-
CASSLVLWGRDTGELFF
TGCGCCAGCAGCTTGGTATTATGGGGTCGCGACACCGGGGAGCTGTTTTTT
>many|TRBV27|TRBJ2-1|TRBD1
CASSPSTRGSEQFF
TGTGCCAGCAGTCCATCCACCAGGGGGAGTGAGCAGTTCTTC
>many|TRBV3-1|TRBJ2-2|-
CASSQNPWGADTGELFF
TGTGCCAGCAGCCAAAACCCTTGGGGGGCAGACACCGGGGAGCTGTTTTTT
>few|TRBV10-3|TRBJ1-4|-
CAISDRVNEKLFF
TGTGCCATCAGTGACAGAGTTAATGAAAAACTGTTTTTT
>-|TRBV30|TRBJ1-2|-
CAWRGAGDDGYTF
TGTGCCTGGAGAGGGGCAGGGGACGATGGCTACACCTTC
>many|TRBV11-2|TRBJ1-3|TRBD1
CASSLGTGRGLGYRNTIYF
TGTGCCAGCAGCCTGGGAACGGGCAGGGGGCTTGGTTACCGAAACACCATATATTTT
>many|TRBV11-2|TRBJ2-5|-
CASSFNLEETQYF
TGTGCCAGCAGCTTCAATTTGGAAGAGACCCAGTACTTC